The TCR beta chain under discussion was sequenced for a study of OX40 agonist ivuxolimab in advanced cancers. Across the whole study: In this cohort, patients received ivuxolimab, an agonistic anti-OX40 (CD134) antibody.

This clone turned up a few times. The antigen is not known. The method was immunoSEQ multiplex PCR; TCRdb's version includes in-frame clones alone and lacks a portion of them. The sample lists approximately 82,000 clones, over 80% seen once, with approximately 0.78% in the top ten. Study results and caveats: Clonal expansion from baseline to week 6 occurred in both CD4+ and CD8+ T cells.

Germline CDR1 and CDR2: MNHNS and SASEGT. The CDR3 runs 13 residues. V was pared by 6 bases and J by 7 bases, with 13 bases between. The TCR was taken from an adult with an advanced solid tumor such as melanoma, head and neck, liver or kidney cancer. The chain links TRBV6-1 to TRBJ2-1; D remains ambiguous. The sequencing used CD4+ or CD8+ T cells sorted from blood, collected in a trial of the OX40 agonist ivuxolimab. The CDR3, as DNA: TGTGCCAGCAGCCACCCCTCTTGGAATGAGCAGTTCTTC. Amino acids: CASSHPSWNEQFF.